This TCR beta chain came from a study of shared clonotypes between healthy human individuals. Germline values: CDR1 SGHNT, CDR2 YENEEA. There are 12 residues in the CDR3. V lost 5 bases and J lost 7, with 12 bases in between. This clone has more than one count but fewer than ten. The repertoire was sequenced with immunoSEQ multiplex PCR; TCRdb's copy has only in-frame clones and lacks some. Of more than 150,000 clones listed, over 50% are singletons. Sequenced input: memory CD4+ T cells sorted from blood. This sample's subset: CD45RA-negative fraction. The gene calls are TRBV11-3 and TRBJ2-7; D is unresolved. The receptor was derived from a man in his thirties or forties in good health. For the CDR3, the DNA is TGTGCCAGCAGCCCCCATCCCGGGGAGCAGTACTTC. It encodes CASSPHPGEQYF.